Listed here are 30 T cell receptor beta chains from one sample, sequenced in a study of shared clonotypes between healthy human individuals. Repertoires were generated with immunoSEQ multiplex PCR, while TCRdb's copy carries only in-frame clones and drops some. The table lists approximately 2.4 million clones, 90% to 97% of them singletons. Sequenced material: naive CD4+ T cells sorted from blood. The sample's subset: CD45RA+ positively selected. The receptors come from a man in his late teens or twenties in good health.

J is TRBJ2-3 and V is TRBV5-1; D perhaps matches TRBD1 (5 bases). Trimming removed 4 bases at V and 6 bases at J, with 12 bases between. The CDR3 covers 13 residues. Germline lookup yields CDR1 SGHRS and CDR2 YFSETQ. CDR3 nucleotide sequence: TGCGCCAGCAGCCGACAGCCGTGGGATACGCAGTATTTT. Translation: CASSRQPWDTQYF.

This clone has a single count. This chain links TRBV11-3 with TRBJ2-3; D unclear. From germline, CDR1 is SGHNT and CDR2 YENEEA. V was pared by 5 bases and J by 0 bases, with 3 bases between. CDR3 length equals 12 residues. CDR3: CASSISTDTQYF. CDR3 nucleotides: TGTGCCAGCAGCATTAGCACAGATACGCAGTATTTT.

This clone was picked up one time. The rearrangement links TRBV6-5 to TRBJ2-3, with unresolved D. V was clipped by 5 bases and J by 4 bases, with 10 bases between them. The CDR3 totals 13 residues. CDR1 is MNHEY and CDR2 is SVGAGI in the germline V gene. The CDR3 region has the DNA TGTGCCAGCAGTCTCCTGGCCGCAGATACGCAGTATTTT. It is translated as CASSLLAADTQYF.

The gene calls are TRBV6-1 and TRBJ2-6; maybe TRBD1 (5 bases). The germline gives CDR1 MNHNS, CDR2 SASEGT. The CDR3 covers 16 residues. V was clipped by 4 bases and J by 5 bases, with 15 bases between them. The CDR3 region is CASSGRAVRRANVLTF. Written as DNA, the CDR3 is TGTGCCAGCAGTGGCAGGGCCGTGAGAAGGGCCAACGTCCTGACTTTC.

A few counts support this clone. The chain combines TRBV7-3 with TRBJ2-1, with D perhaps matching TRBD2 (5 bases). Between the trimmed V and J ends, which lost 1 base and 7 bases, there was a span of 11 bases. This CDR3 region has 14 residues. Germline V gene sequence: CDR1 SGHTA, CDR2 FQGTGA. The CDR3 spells CASSLMDSKNEQFF. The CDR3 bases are TGTGCCAGCAGCTTAATGGACTCTAAGAATGAGCAGTTCTTC.

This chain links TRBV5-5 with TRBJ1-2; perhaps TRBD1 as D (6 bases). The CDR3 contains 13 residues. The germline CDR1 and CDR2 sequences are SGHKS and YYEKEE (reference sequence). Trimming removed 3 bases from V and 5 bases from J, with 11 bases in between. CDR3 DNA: TGTGCCAGCAGCTCCCCACAGGGTTATGGCTACACCTTC. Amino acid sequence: CASSSPQGYGYTF.

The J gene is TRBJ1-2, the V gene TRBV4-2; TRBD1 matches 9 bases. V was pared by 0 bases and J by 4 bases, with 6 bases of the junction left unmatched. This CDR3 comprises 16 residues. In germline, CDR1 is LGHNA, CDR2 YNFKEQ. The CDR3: CASSQEARTGAYGYTF. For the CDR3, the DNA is TGTGCCAGCAGCCAAGAGGCCAGGACAGGGGCCTATGGCTACACCTTC.

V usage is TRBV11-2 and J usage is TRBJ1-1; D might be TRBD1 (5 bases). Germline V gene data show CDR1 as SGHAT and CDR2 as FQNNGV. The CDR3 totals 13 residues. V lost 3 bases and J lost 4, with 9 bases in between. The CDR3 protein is CASSFSRGTEAFF. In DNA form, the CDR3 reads TGTGCCAGCAGCTTTTCTAGGGGCACTGAAGCTTTCTTT.

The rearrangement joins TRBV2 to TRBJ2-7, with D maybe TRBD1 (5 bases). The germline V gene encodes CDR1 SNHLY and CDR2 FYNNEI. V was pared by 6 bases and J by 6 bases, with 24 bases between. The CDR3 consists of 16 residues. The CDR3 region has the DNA TGTGCCAGCAGGAGACAAGACCAGGGAACTTATGCCGAGCAGTACTTC. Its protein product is CASRRQDQGTYAEQYF.

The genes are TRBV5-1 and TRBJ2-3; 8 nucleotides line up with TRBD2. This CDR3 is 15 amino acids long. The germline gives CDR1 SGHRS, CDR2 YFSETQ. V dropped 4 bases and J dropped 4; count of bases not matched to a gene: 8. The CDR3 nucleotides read TGCGCCAGCAGCGTATATAGCGGGACCGCAGATACGCAGTATTTT. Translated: CASSVYSGTADTQYF.

CDR3 bases: TGTGCCAGCAGCTTGGGGACAGGGGCAAGACTCTACGAGCAGTACTTC. Encoded protein: CASSLGTGARLYEQYF. The V gene is TRBV5-8, the J gene TRBJ2-7; 9 bases agree with TRBD1. From germline, CDR1 is SGHTS and CDR2 YDEGEE. Trimming removed 0 bases from V and 3 bases from J; junction bases left unmatched: 7. The CDR3 runs 16 residues. Supplemented by reference TRBV5-8 and TRBJ2-7, the full variable domain reads EAGVTQSPTHLIKTRGQQATLRCSPISGHTSVYWYQQALGLGLQFLLWYDEGEERNRGNFPPRFSGRQFPNYSSELNVNALELEDSALYLCASSLGTGARLYEQYFGPGTRLTVT.

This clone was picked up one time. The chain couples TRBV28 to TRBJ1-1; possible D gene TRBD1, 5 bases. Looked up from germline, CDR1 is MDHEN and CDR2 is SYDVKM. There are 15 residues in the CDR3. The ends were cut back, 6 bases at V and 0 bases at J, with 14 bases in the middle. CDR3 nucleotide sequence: TGTGCCAGCAGACAGACCGGGGGTGTGAACACTGAAGCTTTCTTT. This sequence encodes CASRQTGGVNTEAFF.

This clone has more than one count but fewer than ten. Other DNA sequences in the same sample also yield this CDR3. The CDR3 DNA follows: TGTGCCAGCAGTTCGACCACCGGGGAGCTGTTTTTT. It codes for CASSSTTGELFF. The rearrangement joins TRBV6-5 to TRBJ2-2; unclear D gene. Trimming removed 4 bases from V and 4 bases from J, with 4 bases in between. The length of the CDR3 is 12 residues. Germline CDR1 and CDR2: MNHEY and SVGAGI.

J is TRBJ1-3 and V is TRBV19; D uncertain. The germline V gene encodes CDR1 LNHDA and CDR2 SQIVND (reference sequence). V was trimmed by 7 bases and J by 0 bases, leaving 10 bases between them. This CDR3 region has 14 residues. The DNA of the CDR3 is TGTGCCAGTACTTCTACAGTCTCTGGAAACACCATATATTTT. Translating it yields CASTSTVSGNTIYF.

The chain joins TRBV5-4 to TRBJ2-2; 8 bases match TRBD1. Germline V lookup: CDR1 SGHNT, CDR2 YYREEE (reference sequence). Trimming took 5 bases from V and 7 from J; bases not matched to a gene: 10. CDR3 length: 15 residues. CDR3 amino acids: CASSFDRGGFGELFF. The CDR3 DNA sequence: TGTGCCAGCAGTTTCGACAGGGGCGGATTCGGGGAGCTGTTTTTT.

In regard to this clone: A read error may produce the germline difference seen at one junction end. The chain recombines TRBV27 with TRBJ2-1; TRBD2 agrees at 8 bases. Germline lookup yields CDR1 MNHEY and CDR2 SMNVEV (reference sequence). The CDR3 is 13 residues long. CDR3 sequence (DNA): TGTGCCAGCAGTTTATCTCCGGGACTAGTTTCCGTCTTC. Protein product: CASSLSPGLVSVF.

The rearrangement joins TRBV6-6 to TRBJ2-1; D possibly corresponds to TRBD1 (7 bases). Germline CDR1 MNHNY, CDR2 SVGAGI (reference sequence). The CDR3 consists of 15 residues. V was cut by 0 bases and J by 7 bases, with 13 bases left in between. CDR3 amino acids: CASSYSRAGGNEQFF. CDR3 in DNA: TGTGCCAGCAGTTACTCGAGGGCAGGGGGGAATGAGCAGTTCTTC.

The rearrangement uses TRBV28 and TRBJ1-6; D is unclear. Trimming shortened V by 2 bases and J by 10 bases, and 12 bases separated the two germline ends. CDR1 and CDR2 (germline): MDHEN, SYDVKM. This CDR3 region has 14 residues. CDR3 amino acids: CASSLRPGNSPLHF. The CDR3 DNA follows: TGTGCCAGCAGTTTACGCCCCGGTAACTCACCCCTCCACTTT.

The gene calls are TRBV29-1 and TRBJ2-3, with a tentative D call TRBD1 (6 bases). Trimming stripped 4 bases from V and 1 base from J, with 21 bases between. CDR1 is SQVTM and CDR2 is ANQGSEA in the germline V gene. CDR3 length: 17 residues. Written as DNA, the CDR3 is TGCAGCGTTGCCCCTGGGCGAGTGGCAGGGGGCACAGATACGCAGTATTTT. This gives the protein CSVAPGRVAGGTDTQYF.

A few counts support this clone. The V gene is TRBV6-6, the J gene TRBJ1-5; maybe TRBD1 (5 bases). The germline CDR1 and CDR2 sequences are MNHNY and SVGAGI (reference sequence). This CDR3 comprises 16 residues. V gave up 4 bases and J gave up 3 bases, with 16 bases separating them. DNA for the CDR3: TGTGCCAGCAGTTCCCCGGTGGACACATACAATCAGCCCCAGCATTTT. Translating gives CASSSPVDTYNQPQHF.

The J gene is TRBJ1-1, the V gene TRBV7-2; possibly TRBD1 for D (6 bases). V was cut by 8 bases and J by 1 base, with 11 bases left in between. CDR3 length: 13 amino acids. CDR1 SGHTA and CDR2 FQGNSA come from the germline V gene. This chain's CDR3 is CASGLQGNTEAFF. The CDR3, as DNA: TGTGCCAGCGGGTTACAGGGGAACACTGAAGCTTTCTTT.

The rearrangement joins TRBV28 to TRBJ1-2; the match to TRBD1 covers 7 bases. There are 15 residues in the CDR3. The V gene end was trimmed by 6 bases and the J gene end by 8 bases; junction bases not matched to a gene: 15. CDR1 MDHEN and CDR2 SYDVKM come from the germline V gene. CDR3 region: CASRRRRGPVLGYTF. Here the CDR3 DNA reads TGTGCCAGCAGGCGACGGAGGGGGCCTGTTTTGGGCTACACCTTC.

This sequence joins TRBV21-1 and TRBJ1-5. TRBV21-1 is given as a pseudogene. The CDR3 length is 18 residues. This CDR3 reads CASSKGAKRGRVRQPQHF. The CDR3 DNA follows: TGTGCCAGCAGCAAAGGCGCGAAACGGGGCAGGGTCCGGCAGCCCCAGCATTTT.

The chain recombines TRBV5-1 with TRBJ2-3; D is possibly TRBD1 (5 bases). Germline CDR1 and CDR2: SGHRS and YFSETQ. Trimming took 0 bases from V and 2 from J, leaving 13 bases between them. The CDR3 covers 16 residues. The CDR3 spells CASSLGVQGYTDTQYF. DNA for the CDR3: TGCGCCAGCAGCTTGGGGGTCCAGGGATACACAGATACGCAGTATTTT.

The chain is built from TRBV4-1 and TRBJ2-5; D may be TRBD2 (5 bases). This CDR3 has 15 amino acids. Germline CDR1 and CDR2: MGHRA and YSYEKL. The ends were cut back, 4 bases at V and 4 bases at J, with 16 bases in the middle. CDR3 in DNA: TGCGCCAGCAGCCTCGATACTAGTCCGGGAGAGACCCAGTACTTC. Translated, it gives CASSLDTSPGETQYF.

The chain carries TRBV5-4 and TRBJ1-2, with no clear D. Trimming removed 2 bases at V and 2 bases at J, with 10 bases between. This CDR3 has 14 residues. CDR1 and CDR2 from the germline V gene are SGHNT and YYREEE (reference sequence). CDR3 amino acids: CASSLRTENYGYTF. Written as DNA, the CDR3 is TGTGCCAGCAGCTTACGGACGGAGAACTATGGCTACACCTTC.

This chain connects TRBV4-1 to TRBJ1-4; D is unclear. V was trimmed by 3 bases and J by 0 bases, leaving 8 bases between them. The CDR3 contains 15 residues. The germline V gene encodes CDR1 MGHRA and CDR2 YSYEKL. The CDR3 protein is CASSQSAATNEKLFF. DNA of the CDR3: TGCGCCAGCAGCCAGAGCGCCGCAACTAATGAAAAACTGTTTTTT.

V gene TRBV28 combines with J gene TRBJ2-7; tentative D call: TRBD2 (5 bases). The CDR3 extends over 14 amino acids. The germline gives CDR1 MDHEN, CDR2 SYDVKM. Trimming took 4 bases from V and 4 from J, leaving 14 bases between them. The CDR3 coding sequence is TGTGCCAGCAGTTCGCCCGGGAAACCTTACGAGCAGTACTTC. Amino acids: CASSSPGKPYEQYF.

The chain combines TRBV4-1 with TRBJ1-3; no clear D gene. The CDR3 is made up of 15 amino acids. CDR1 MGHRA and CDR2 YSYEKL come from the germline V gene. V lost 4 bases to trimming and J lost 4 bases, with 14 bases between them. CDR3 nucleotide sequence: TGCGCCAGCAGCCCCGCGGGGATTACGGGAAACACCATATATTTT. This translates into CASSPAGITGNTIYF.

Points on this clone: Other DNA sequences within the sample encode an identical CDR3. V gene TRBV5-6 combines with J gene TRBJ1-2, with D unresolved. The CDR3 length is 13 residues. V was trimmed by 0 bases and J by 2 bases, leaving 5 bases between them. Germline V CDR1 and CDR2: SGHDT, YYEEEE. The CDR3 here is CASSLGGNYGYTF. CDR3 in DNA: TGTGCCAGCAGCTTGGGGGGAAACTATGGCTACACCTTC.